This entry lists 4 T cell receptor beta chains sequenced from one sample in a study of T cell repertoires in cytomegalovirus infection. TCRdb recomputed calls from the reads with MiXCR, one row per CDR3 protein. Seen here are around 100,000 distinct CDR3 sequences, roughly 40% observed once, and the top ten hold approximately 69%. No antigen has been assigned to these receptors. The source was CD8+ T cells from cultured PBMCs, collected from culture after CMV antigen stimulation. All receptors come from a human donor in good health (CMV status not recorded). Some clones in this sample may be carry-over from other donors' samples.

This rearrangement joins TRBV19 to TRBJ2-7; TRBD1 matches at 10 bases. CDR3 length: 14 residues. The junction had 4 bases not matched to a gene; V was cut back by 3 bases and J by 5 bases. The germline V gene has CDR1 LNHDA and CDR2 SQIVND (reference sequence). The CDR3 coding sequence is TGTGCCAGTAGTATTCGGACAGGGGGTGACGAGCAGTACTTC. This gives the protein CASSIRTGGDEQYF.

The gene calls are TRBV7-8 and TRBJ1-6, with D maybe TRBD1 (6 bases). Trimming shortened V by 1 base and J by 6 bases, and 13 bases separated the two germline ends. The CDR3 length is 16 residues. Germline V gene lookup returns CDR1 SGHVS and CDR2 FQNEAQ. CDR3 sequence (DNA): TGTGCCAGCAGCTTAGGGGGGACATCGAGTAATTCACCCCTCCACTTT. Its protein is CASSLGGTSSNSPLHF.

The table lists this clonotype with a few counts. The chain couples TRBV20-1 to TRBJ2-1, with D hard to call. Per the germline V gene, CDR1 is DFQATT and CDR2 is SNEGSKA (reference sequence). The CDR3 contains 12 residues. Trimming removed 3 bases at V and 8 bases at J, with 11 bases between. CDR3 coding DNA: TGCAGTGCTAGTGGTCCTTATGATGAGCAGTTCTTC. Protein: CSASGPYDEQFF.

This clonotype was recorded a few times. The chain has TRBV7-9 and TRBJ2-7; D not resolved. Germline V gene lookup returns CDR1 SEHNR and CDR2 FQNEAQ (reference sequence). V lost 2 bases and J lost 0, with 5 bases in between. The length of the CDR3 is 13 residues. The CDR3 reads CASSLMSSYEQYF. The CDR3 DNA reads as TGTGCCAGCAGCTTAATGAGCTCCTACGAGCAGTACTTC.